This T cell receptor beta chain was documented in a study of CD8+ T cells in alopecia areata. Study-level background: Dosing with tofacitinib proceeded for 6 to 18 months, followed by 6 months off drug.

Treatment in this sample: oral pan-JAK inhibitor, 5-10 mg twice daily. The CDR3 has 14 residues. V shed 3 bases and J 4 bases; nucleotides not matched to a gene: 3. Germline CDR1 is SGHNT and CDR2 is YYREEE (reference sequence). RNA extraction and reverse transcription yielded cDNA as sequencing template. Assay: immunoSEQ multiplex PCR; the TCRdb copy retains only in-frame clones and omits some. The table has about 140,000 clones, around 82% seen once. This clone came up once. The target antigen is unknown. Overall study results and limits: Lesional scalp displayed greater clonality than normal scalp, most notably in alopecia totalis/universalis. Persistence of many expanded lesional clones was seen in scalp and blood during tofacitinib.

This specimen consisted of CD8+ T cells sorted from blood, obtained at week 4, from a patient treated with tofacitinib. V gene TRBV5-4 combines with J gene TRBJ2-1, with 8 positions matching TRBD1. The receptor comes from a human donor with alopecia areata. The CDR3 DNA reads TGTGCCAGCAGCTCATGGACAGGGTACAATGAGCAGTTCTTC. Translation: CASSSWTGYNEQFF.